The clone carrying this T cell receptor beta chain has more than one count but fewer than ten. The target antigen is unknown. V lost 6 bases and J 2 bases, leaving 17 bases between the germline ends. Germline V CDR1 and CDR2: MNHEY, SMNVEV (reference sequence). The CDR3 has 16 amino acids. MiXCR re-clonotyped the PCR reads for TCRdb. This table holds 7,500 to 10,000 clones, 35% found once. This record comes from a study of metastatic and nonmetastatic thyroid tumors. For the study at large: Comparative analysis of repertoires was undertaken across blood and tumor or nodule tissue obtained from malignant and benign thyroid patients. Study-wide results and limits: In both blood and tumor samples, TCR beta diversity was reported significantly higher for malignant than benign nodules.

Every patient was untreated before thyroid surgery. This receptor was taken from a female donor with papillary thyroid cancer or a benign thyroid nodule (not recorded which). Some clones in this sample may be carry-over from other donors' samples. This chain uses TRBV27 with TRBJ2-1, with a weak D call TRBD2 (6 bases). Sequencing input: tumor tissue. The CDR3 is CASSPVWEATYNEQFF. DNA for the CDR3: TGTGCCAGCAGCCCCGTTTGGGAGGCAACCTACAATGAGCAGTTCTTC.